Following are 10 T cell receptor beta chains from one sample sequenced in a study of T cell responses to AZD1222 COVID-19 vaccine (dated by TCRdb to the early 2020s). The library was obtained by the immunoSEQ multiplex PCR assay. The clones in this table, taken by TCRdb from immuneACCESS, are in-frame only. Not every clone is retained; where verified, under half of the shortfall comes from an unresolved V gene, and the cause of the rest is unknown. The sample table lists about 100,000 clones, about nine tenths of them with a count of one. Together, the top ten hold just over 8% of the sample. The label giving this sample's time point can be read as: about 28 days (+/-7) after the second vaccine dose. The specimen comprised peripheral blood, sampled 28 days after the second AZD1222 dose. The receptors shown here come from an adult who received the AZD1222 COVID-19 vaccine.

The genes are TRBV2 and TRBJ1-4, with D unresolved. Looked up from germline, CDR1 is SNHLY and CDR2 is FYNNEI. The CDR3 totals 13 residues. Trimming removed 6 bases at V and 8 bases at J, with 13 bases between. The CDR3 reads CASRDQPEEKLFF. The CDR3 DNA reads TGTGCCAGCAGAGACCAACCAGAAGAAAAACTGTTTTTT. The full variable domain, its missing parts supplied by reference TRBV2 and TRBJ1-4, is EPEVTQTPSHQVTQMGQEVILRCVPISNHLYFYWYRQILGQKVEFLVSFYNNEISEKSEIFDDQFSVERPDGSNFTLKIRSTKLEDSAMYFCASRDQPEEKLFFGSGTQLSVL.

The chain combines TRBV29-1 with TRBJ2-3, with 9 nucleotides matching TRBD2. Unmatched junction bases numbered 0, after V lost 1 base and J lost 1 base. The CDR3 extends over 14 amino acids. Germline CDR1 SQVTM, CDR2 ANQGSEA. The CDR3 spells CSVEGLAGTDTQYF. CDR3 nucleotide sequence: TGCAGCGTTGAAGGACTAGCGGGCACAGATACGCAGTATTTT.

This sequence joins TRBV4-3 and TRBJ2-3; D may be TRBD2 (6 bases). Trimming took 1 base from V and 0 from J, leaving 14 bases between them. Germline V lookup: CDR1 LGHNA, CDR2 YSLEER. The CDR3 consists of 17 residues. The CDR3 protein is CASSQAWAGPSTDTQYF. CDR3 DNA sequence: TGCGCCAGCAGCCAAGCGTGGGCGGGGCCGAGCACAGATACGCAGTATTTT.

The CDR3 reads CAISYDTGLNTEAFF. The CDR3 DNA reads as TGTGCCATCAGTTACGATACAGGGTTGAACACTGAAGCTTTCTTT. The rearrangement joins TRBV10-3 to TRBJ1-1; D might be TRBD1 (6 bases). Germline V gene sequence: CDR1 ENHRY, CDR2 SYGVKD. Trimming pared 5 bases from V and 0 bases from J, leaving 13 bases between. The CDR3 sequence is 15 residues long.

The chain is built from TRBV27 and TRBJ2-1; the D call may be TRBD1 or TRBD2 (5 bases each). This CDR3 region has 16 residues. Per the germline V gene, CDR1 is MNHEY and CDR2 is SMNVEV (reference sequence). V shed 3 bases and J shed 6 bases, with 18 bases lying between them. Here the CDR3 reads CASSFSGTHPPNEQFF. CDR3 bases: TGTGCCAGCAGTTTCTCCGGGACCCATCCCCCCAATGAGCAGTTCTTC.

The V call is TRBV6-2 or TRBV6-3, the J call TRBJ2-1, with 9 bases identical to TRBD1. CDR1 MNHEY and CDR2 SVGEGT come from the germline V gene. The J segment lost 8 bases and the V segment lost 2 bases, leaving 7 bases of the junction unmatched. This CDR3 spans 15 amino acids. Here the CDR3 reads CASSYADRGYDEQFF. For the CDR3, the DNA is TGTGCCAGCAGTTACGCGGACAGGGGTTATGATGAGCAGTTCTTC.

The chain combines TRBV25-1 with TRBJ1-2; D not certain. The CDR3 runs 12 residues. CDR1 and CDR2 (germline): MGHDK, SYGVNS. V gave up 1 base and J gave up 5 bases, with 5 bases separating them. The CDR3 spells CASSELDYGYTF. The CDR3 DNA reads as TGTGCCAGCAGTGAATTAGATTATGGCTACACCTTC.

The chain carries TRBV19 and TRBJ2-3; no clear D. The germline V gene encodes CDR1 LNHDA and CDR2 SQIVND (reference sequence). Trimming cost V 3 bases and J 4 bases, with 14 bases left between them. The CDR3 has 15 amino acids. Written as DNA, the CDR3 is TGTGCCAGTAGTATCAGCAGTAAATTGGCAGATACGCAGTATTTT. This sequence encodes CASSISSKLADTQYF.

This clone was seen more than once but under ten times. The rearrangement joins TRBV10-3 to TRBJ1-5; D gene ambiguous. Trimming removed 8 bases from V and 5 bases from J, with 13 bases in between. This CDR3 comprises 13 residues. Germline CDR1 reads ENHRY; CDR2 reads SYGVKD. This CDR3 is CAIGSGPDQPQHF. DNA of the CDR3: TGTGCCATCGGGTCGGGTCCAGATCAGCCCCAGCATTTT.

With regard to this clone: The germline gene is not matched at one end of the junction; a read error may be the cause. The rearrangement links TRBV11-2 to TRBJ1-3; D unclear. CDR3 size: 14 residues. Germline CDR1 SGHAT, CDR2 FQNNGV. The CDR3 nucleotides are TGTGCCAGCAGCCTAGAGCCATTTCGGAACACCATATATTTT. Translated: CASSLEPFRNTIYF.